These T cell receptor beta chains were read from a single sample in a study of early T cells in non-severe SARS-CoV-2 infection. In TCRdb, the 5' RACE reads were re-called with MiXCR into one record per CDR3 protein. The data hold 25,000 to 35,000 distinct CDR3 sequences, with around 5.4% observed a single time. Input material: whole blood. The receptors come from an adult who was a healthcare worker with PCR-confirmed SARS-CoV-2 infection or an uninfected control (not recorded which). Each CDR3 is given with its conserved first and last residue. D genes are given only for firm matches. The listing skips clone size in some rows; elsewhere it reads once, few, many or a size class.

CDR3nt	CDR3aa	v_gene	j_gene	d_gene	abundance
TGCGCCAGCAGCCAAGTCCTAGGGTTCGGGTACGAGCAGTACTTC	CASSQVLGFGYEQYF	TRBV4-3	TRBJ2-7	NA	many
TGTGCCGGCAGCTTATGGAGGGACAGGGGGTCCTACGAGCAGTACTTC	CAGSLWRDRGSYEQYF	TRBV11-2	TRBJ2-7	TRBD1	many
TGTGCCAGCAGTGGGGGACTAGCGGGAGGGCCTGAGCAGTTCTTC	CASSGGLAGGPEQFF	TRBV19	TRBJ2-1	TRBD2	NA
TGTGCCAGCAGCCAAGGGACAGCTAACTATGGCTACACCTTC	CASSQGTANYGYTF	TRBV3-1	TRBJ1-2	NA	many
TGTGCCAGCAGCCCCGGGGGGAGGATAGCTTTCTTT	CASSPGGRIAFF	TRBV7-2	TRBJ1-1	NA	many
TGTGCCAGCAGCGTCTATGGGGATCTAGCCAAAAACATTCAGTACTTC	CASSVYGDLAKNIQYF	TRBV9	TRBJ2-4	NA	many
TGCAGTGCTAGAGTGGTGATAGAGACCCAGTACTTC	CSARVVIETQYF	TRBV20-1	TRBJ2-5	NA	many
TGTGCCAGCAGTTTCCAGTTGGGCGGGAGGCATGAGCAGTTCTTC	CASSFQLGGRHEQFF	TRBV12-3/TRBV12-4	TRBJ2-1	TRBD2	many
TGTGCCAGCAGCCCCAGGGAAAGCACAGATACGCAGTATTTT	CASSPRESTDTQYF	TRBV12-3/TRBV12-4	TRBJ2-3	NA	many
TGTGCCAGCAGCTTCAAGGGGGCAGGCTACGAGCAGTACTTC	CASSFKGAGYEQYF	TRBV7-9	TRBJ2-7	TRBD1	medium-sized
TGTGCCAGCAGTTCTCGAGACAGTAACTATGGCTACACCTTC	CASSSRDSNYGYTF	TRBV28	TRBJ1-2	NA	many
TGTGCCAGCAGTTCTCCCGGGACTAGCGGGGGGTCGCAAGAGACCCAGTACTTC	CASSSPGTSGGSQETQYF	TRBV28	TRBJ2-5	TRBD2	many
TGCGCCAGCAGCCAAGATTATGCTTACGAGCAGTACTTC	CASSQDYAYEQYF	TRBV4-3	TRBJ2-7	NA	NA
TGTGCCAGCACCGATGGTGATCAGCCCCAGCATTTT	CASTDGDQPQHF	TRBV12-3/TRBV12-4	TRBJ1-5	NA	many
TGTGCCATCAGTGATGAGCGGAGCACAGATACGCAGTATTTT	CAISDERSTDTQYF	TRBV10-3	TRBJ2-3	NA	many
TGTGCCAGCAGTTCACGAATCGGGACTAGCGGGATCGACACAGATACGCAGTATTTT	CASSSRIGTSGIDTDTQYF	TRBV7-6	TRBJ2-3	TRBD2	many
TGCAGCGTGGCATCGACTAGCGGGAGGCACAATGAGCAGTTCTTC	CSVASTSGRHNEQFF	TRBV29-1	TRBJ2-1	TRBD2	many
TGTGCCAGCACCCCCGTCTGGACAGATACGCAGTATTTT	CASTPVWTDTQYF	TRBV7-9	TRBJ2-3	NA	many
TGCGCCAGCAGCCCGGCGCGGCGGGGGGATGAGCAGTTCTTC	CASSPARRGDEQFF	TRBV10-1	TRBJ2-1	TRBD2	many
TGTGCCAGCAGGAGAGGGACAGGGACGAACACCGGGGAGCTGTTTTTT	CASRRGTGTNTGELFF	TRBV2	TRBJ2-2	TRBD1	many
TGTGCCTGGCAATTACCGGGACAGGGTTCCAGCGATACGCAGTATTTT	CAWQLPGQGSSDTQYF	TRBV30	TRBJ2-3	TRBD1	many
TGTGCCAGCAGCTCACGTATCTCTGGAAACACCATATATTTT	CASSSRISGNTIYF	TRBV7-9	TRBJ1-3	NA	NA
TGTGCCAGCAGACGACGGGGTCCTAACTATGGCTACACCTTC	CASRRRGPNYGYTF	TRBV6-5	TRBJ1-2	NA	many
TGTGCCACCAGTGAGGACTACGAGCAGTACTTC	CATSEDYEQYF	TRBV24-1	TRBJ2-7	NA	many
TGTGCCAGCAGCCCCGGGACAGGGGGTAATCAGCCCCAGCATTTT	CASSPGTGGNQPQHF	TRBV6-6	TRBJ1-5	TRBD1	many
TGTGCCAGCAGCGTCACGGGGGTTTACGGGGAGCTGTTTTTT	CASSVTGVYGELFF	TRBV7-6	TRBJ2-2	NA	few
TGTGCCAGCAGTTACATCGGAAATCAGCCCCAGCATTTT	CASSYIGNQPQHF	TRBV6-5	TRBJ1-5	NA	many
TGCGCCAGCAGCCAAGTGGAGGGGGCCTGGCCTAGCGGGAGGGAAGGCGAGCAGTACTTC	CASSQVEGAWPSGREGEQYF	TRBV4-1	TRBJ2-7	TRBD2	few
TGCAGCGTTGAAGGTTCGGGACAGGGTGTGGACACTGAAGCTTTCTTT	CSVEGSGQGVDTEAFF	TRBV29-1	TRBJ1-1	TRBD1	many
TGTGCCAGCTCACCAGGCCTAGCGGTGAGCTCCTACAATGAGCAGTTCTTC	CASSPGLAVSSYNEQFF	TRBV18	TRBJ2-1	TRBD2	many
TGTGCCACCAGCCGGACAGGGTTACAGCCCCAGCATTTT	CATSRTGLQPQHF	TRBV24-1	TRBJ1-5	TRBD1	many
TGTGCCAGCAGAGGGACAGGTTCCTATGGCTACACCTTC	CASRGTGSYGYTF	TRBV12-3/TRBV12-4	TRBJ1-2	TRBD1	many
TGTGCCAGCAGCTCTCCAGGGAGGGCTAGCGGGCCGGCGAGGGATGAGCAGTTCTTC	CASSSPGRASGPARDEQFF	TRBV7-2	TRBJ2-1	TRBD2	few
TGTGCCAGCAGCTTAGTGGGGACTAGCTCCTACAATGAGCAGTTCTTC	CASSLVGTSSYNEQFF	TRBV7-6	TRBJ2-1	TRBD2	many
TGTGCCAGCTCACCACCGGTCGACTTCTTTGGGGGAGAAAACACTGAAGCTTTCTTT	CASSPPVDFFGGENTEAFF	TRBV18	TRBJ1-1	NA	NA
TGTGCCAGCAGCTCCAACAGGGGAGGCTATGGCTACACCTTC	CASSSNRGGYGYTF	TRBV7-8	TRBJ1-2	TRBD1	many
TGCGCCAGCAGACAGGGGACTTCGGGCACCGGGGAGCTGTTTTTT	CASRQGTSGTGELFF	TRBV5-1	TRBJ2-2	NA	few
TGTGCCAGCAGCTCGGGCTGGGGAGACCAGTACTTC	CASSSGWGDQYF	TRBV9	TRBJ2-4	NA	many
TGTGCCAGAAGCTTCTCTACAGGAGGTAATGAAAAACTGTTTTTT	CARSFSTGGNEKLFF	TRBV5-3	TRBJ1-4	NA	NA
TGTGCCAGCAGGGCAGCGGGAGGGACCCCGGATACGCAGTATTTT	CASRAAGGTPDTQYF	TRBV12-3/TRBV12-4	TRBJ2-3	TRBD2	many
TGTGCCAGCAGCCGTTCCGCCGGGACAGGGGAAGAGACCCAGTACTTC	CASSRSAGTGEETQYF	TRBV7-3	TRBJ2-5	TRBD1	NA
TGTGCCAGCAGTTTAACTAACACCATATATTTT	CASSLTNTIYF	TRBV28	TRBJ1-3	NA	NA
TGTGCCAGCAGCTTAGCCTCTAGCGTCACCGGGGAGCTGTTTTTT	CASSLASSVTGELFF	TRBV11-2	TRBJ2-2	NA	many
TGTGCCAGCAGCCGATGGGAGGGATGGAACACTGAAGCTTTCTTT	CASSRWEGWNTEAFF	TRBV6-2/TRBV6-3	TRBJ1-1	NA	many
TGTGCCAGCAGCCAAAACTCCCTACGGGACAACTCCTACGAGCAGTACTTC	CASSQNSLRDNSYEQYF	TRBV3-1	TRBJ2-7	NA	NA
TGCGCCAGCAGTGAAAGTACTAGCGGGGGGGCAGAGTTCTTC	CASSESTSGGAEFF	TRBV10-1	TRBJ2-1	TRBD2	many
TGTGCCAGCGCTGCGTGGCTTGGGACAGGGCAAGAGACCCAGTACTTC	CASAAWLGTGQETQYF	TRBV2	TRBJ2-5	TRBD1	many
TGTGCCACCGCGCTGGCGGGAGGGATCACCGGGGAGCTGTTTTTT	CATALAGGITGELFF	TRBV19	TRBJ2-2	TRBD2	many
TGTGCCAGCAGTGCCGGACCGGACCGTGAAGCTTTCTTT	CASSAGPDREAFF	TRBV12-3/TRBV12-4	TRBJ1-1	NA	NA
TGCGCCAGCAGCTTCGCGGGGGGGCGAGAGACCCAGTACTTC	CASSFAGGRETQYF	TRBV5-1	TRBJ2-5	TRBD2	NA
TGTGCCAGCAGCCCTGGAACCGGGACAGGAGAAAAACTGTTTTTT	CASSPGTGTGEKLFF	TRBV6-4	TRBJ1-4	TRBD1	many
TGCGCCAGCAGCCAAGACGATACGCAGTATTTT	CASSQDDTQYF	TRBV5-1	TRBJ2-3	NA	few
TGTGCCACCAACGGCGGGACGACATTCAATGAGCAGTTCTTC	CATNGGTTFNEQFF	TRBV24-1	TRBJ2-1	NA	many
TGTGCCAGCAGTTGGGCAGGGGGCTCTGATGAGCAGTTCTTC	CASSWAGGSDEQFF	TRBV12-3/TRBV12-4	TRBJ2-1	TRBD1	many
TGTGCCAGCAGCCAAGTATCGGGCTCACCCTTGGAGCAGTTCTTC	CASSQVSGSPLEQFF	TRBV3-1	TRBJ2-1	NA	NA
TGTGCCAGCAGCCAAGACAGCTACGAGCAGTACTTC	CASSQDSYEQYF	TRBV3-1	TRBJ2-7	NA	NA
TGTGCCAGTAGTATAGATCCGGCCCCTGACACCGGGGAGCTGTTTTTT	CASSIDPAPDTGELFF	TRBV19	TRBJ2-2	NA	NA
TGTGCCACCAGTTATACAGGGGGCATTGGCACAGATACGCAGTATTTT	CATSYTGGIGTDTQYF	TRBV24-1	TRBJ2-3	TRBD1	NA
TGTGCCAGCAGCTTACTAGCCGAGACCCAGTACTTC	CASSLLAETQYF	TRBV11-2	TRBJ2-5	NA	NA